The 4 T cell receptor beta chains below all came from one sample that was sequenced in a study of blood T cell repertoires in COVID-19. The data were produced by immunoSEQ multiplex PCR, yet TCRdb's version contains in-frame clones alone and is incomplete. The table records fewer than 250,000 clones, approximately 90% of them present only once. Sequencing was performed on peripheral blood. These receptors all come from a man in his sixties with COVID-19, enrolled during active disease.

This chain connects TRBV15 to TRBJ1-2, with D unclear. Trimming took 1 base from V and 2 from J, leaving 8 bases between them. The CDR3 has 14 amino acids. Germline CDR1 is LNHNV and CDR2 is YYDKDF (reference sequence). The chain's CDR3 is CATSRAGENYGYTF. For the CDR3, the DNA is TGTGCCACCAGCAGAGCCGGAGAAAACTATGGCTACACCTTC.

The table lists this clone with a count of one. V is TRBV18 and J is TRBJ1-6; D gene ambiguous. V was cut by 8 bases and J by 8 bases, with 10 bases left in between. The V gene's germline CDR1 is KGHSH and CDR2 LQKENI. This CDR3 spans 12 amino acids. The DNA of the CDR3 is TGTGCCAGCCAGGTGGTGGATTCACCCCTCCACTTT. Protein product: CASQVVDSPLHF. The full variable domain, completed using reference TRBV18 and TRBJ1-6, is NAGVMQNPRHLVRRRGQEARLRCSPMKGHSHVYWYRQLPEEGLKFMVYLQKENIIDESGMPKERFSAEFPKEGPSILRIQQVVRGDSAAYFCASQVVDSPLHFGNGTRLTVT.

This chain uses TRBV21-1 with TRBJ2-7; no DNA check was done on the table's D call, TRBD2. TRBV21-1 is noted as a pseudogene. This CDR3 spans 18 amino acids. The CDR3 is CASSKAELETSGSYEQYF. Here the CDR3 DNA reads TGTGCCAGCAGCAAAGCGGAGTTAGAGACTAGCGGCTCCTACGAGCAGTACTTC.

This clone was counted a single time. CDR3 region: CASSLSLNQPQHF. The DNA of the CDR3 is TGTGCCAGCAGCTTAAGTCTAAATCAGCCCCAGCATTTT. This sequence joins TRBV7-2 and TRBJ1-5; D gene uncertain. This CDR3 region has 13 residues. V lost 2 bases, J lost 4 bases, and 6 bases lay in between. Germline CDR1 reads SGHTA; CDR2 reads FQGNSA.